This T cell receptor (beta chain) appears in the sequencing data of a study of T cell repertoires in cytomegalovirus infection. Study as a whole: Both recently identified HLA-C-restricted and well-studied HLA-B-restricted CMV epitopes were used in the study. TCR beta signatures that were public indicated CMV infection and matching HLA type. Study-level results: HLA-C-restricted CMV clonotypes gave the most frequent clonotype in two of eight donors.

Germline CDR1 reads LNHDA; CDR2 reads SQIVND (reference sequence). The CDR3 covers 13 residues. The V and J ends lost 3 bases and 6 bases respectively, with 8 bases between them. TCRdb used MiXCR to reprocess the reads, holding one entry per CDR3 protein. The table records about a million distinct CDR3 sequences, around 32% of them present only once. With respect to this clonotype: The antigen remains unidentified.

The chain has TRBV19 and TRBJ2-2; D could derive from TRBD1 or TRBD2 (6 bases each). The clonotype originates from a human donor in good health (CMV status not recorded). Some clones in this sample may be carry-over from other donors' samples. Sequences were derived from cultured CD8+ T cells from PBMCs, sampled from culture after CMV antigen stimulation. The DNA for the CDR3 is TGTGCCAGTAGTATCCGGGGGCCCGGGGAGCTGTTTTTT. As protein: CASSIRGPGELFF.